The present TCR beta chain was sequenced within a study of PD-1 blockade in mismatch repair-deficient tumors. Background on the study: Patients had over 10 mismatch repair-deficient cancer types, all previously treated and progressing. The study, taken as a whole, reports: After pembrolizumab, tumor-resident clones rose rapidly, then generally contracted before radiologic responses.

The assay was immunoSEQ multiplex PCR, and TCRdb's table has in-frame clones only and misses some. The data contain some 100,000 clones, 70% to 85% of them singletons. The CDR3 has 14 residues. Germline values: CDR1 SGHKS, CDR2 YYEKEE (reference sequence). Trimming took off 2 bases at V and 2 bases at J, with 11 bases between the two ends. Worth noting for this clone: The target antigen is unknown.

Mismatch repair deficiency was confirmed in all patients, by PCR or immunohistochemistry. A few pembrolizumab responders had their TCRs sequenced. The sequence was collected from an adult with mismatch repair-deficient cancer. The V gene is TRBV5-5, the J gene TRBJ2-7; D is tentatively TRBD1 or TRBD2 (6 bases each). The source was peripheral blood, collected approximately 35 weeks after starting pembrolizumab. The CDR3 loop is CASSFGGRAYEQYF. CDR3 DNA: TGTGCCAGCAGCTTCGGGGGCAGAGCCTACGAGCAGTACTTC. The variable domain in full, completed from reference TRBV5-5 and TRBJ2-7, reads DAGVTQSPTHLIKTRGQQVTLRCSPISGHKSVSWYQQVLGQGPQFIFQYYEKEERGRGNFPDRFSARQFPNYSSELNVNALLLGDSALYLCASSFGGRAYEQYFGPGTRLTVT.